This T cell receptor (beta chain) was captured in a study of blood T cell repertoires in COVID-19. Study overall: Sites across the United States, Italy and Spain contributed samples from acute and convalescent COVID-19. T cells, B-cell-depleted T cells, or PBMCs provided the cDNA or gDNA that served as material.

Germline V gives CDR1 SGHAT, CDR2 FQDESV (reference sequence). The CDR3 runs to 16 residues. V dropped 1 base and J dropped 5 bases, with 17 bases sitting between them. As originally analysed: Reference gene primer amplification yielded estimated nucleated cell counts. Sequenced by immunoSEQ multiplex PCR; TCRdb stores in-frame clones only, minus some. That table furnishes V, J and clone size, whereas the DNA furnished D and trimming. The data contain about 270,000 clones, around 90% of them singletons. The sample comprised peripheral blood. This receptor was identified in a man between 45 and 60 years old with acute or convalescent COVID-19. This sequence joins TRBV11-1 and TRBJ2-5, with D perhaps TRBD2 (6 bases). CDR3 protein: CASSLGGGLLSETQYF. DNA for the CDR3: TGTGCCAGCAGCTTAGGTGGGGGACTCCTGTCGGAGACCCAGTACTTC.